This T cell receptor beta chain was sequenced during a study of blood T cell repertoires in COVID-19. Study details: T cells, B-cell-depleted T cells, or PBMCs provided the cDNA or gDNA that served as material.

Sequenced by immunoSEQ multiplex PCR; TCRdb stores in-frame clones only, minus some. Seen here are approximately 140,000 clones, 80% to 85% observed once, and the top ten hold about 8.1%. The sequenced sample was peripheral blood. This TCR derives from a man aged 30 to 39 with COVID-19, enrolled during active disease.

CDR3 sequence reads: CASSTGTGWSEQYF. For the CDR3, the DNA is TGTGCCAGCAGTACCGGGACAGGGTGGTCCGAGCAGTACTTC. J is TRBJ2-7 and V is TRBV28; the match to TRBD1 covers 9 bases. This CDR3 is built from 14 residues. From germline, CDR1 is MDHEN and CDR2 SYDVKM. Trimming removed 5 bases from V and 6 bases from J; junction bases left unmatched: 8.